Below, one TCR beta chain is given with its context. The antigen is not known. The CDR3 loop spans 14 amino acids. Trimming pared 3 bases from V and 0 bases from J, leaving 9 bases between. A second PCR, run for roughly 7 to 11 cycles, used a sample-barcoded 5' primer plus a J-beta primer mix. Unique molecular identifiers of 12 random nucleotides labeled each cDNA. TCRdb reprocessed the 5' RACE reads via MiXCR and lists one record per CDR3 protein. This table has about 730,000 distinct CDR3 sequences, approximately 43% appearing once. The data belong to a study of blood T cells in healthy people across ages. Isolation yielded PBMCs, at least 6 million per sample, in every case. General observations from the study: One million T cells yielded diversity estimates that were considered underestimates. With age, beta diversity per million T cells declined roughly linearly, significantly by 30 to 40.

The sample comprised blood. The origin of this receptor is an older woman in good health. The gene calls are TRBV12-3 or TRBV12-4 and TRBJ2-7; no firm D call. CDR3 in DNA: TGTGCCAGCAGTTTGAGGATAAGCTCCTACGAGCAGTACTTC. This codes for CASSLRISSYEQYF.